These 23 T cell receptor beta chains share one sample of origin, sequenced in a study of shared clonotypes between healthy human individuals. Using immunoSEQ multiplex PCR, the repertoire was profiled, and TCRdb retains in-frame clones only, with some absent. The sample lists about 470,000 clones, roughly 77% occurring once. Material for sequencing was PBMCs. Every receptor here comes from a woman aged 40 to 55 in good health. Some clones in this sample may be carry-over from other donors' samples.

Concerning this clone itself: A far larger clone lies a single base away; this is likely a read error. The chain combines TRBV28 with TRBJ1-1; 8 bases agree with TRBD1. This CDR3 comprises 15 residues. Germline CDR1 MDHEN, CDR2 SYDVKM. DNA for the CDR3: TGTGCCGGCAGTTCCCTGACAGGGGACAACACTGAAGCTTTCTTT. Protein sequence: CAGSSLTGDNTEAFF.

This chain links TRBV2 with TRBJ1-2, with TRBD1 as a possible D gene (5 bases). CDR3 size: 12 residues. Germline V lookup: CDR1 SNHLY, CDR2 FYNNEI. V gave up 6 bases and J gave up 1 base, with 6 bases separating them. Here the CDR3 DNA reads TGTGCCAGCAGGACAGATAACTATGGCTACACCTTC. Protein: CASRTDNYGYTF. The whole variable domain, filled in from reference TRBV2 and TRBJ1-2, reads EPEVTQTPSHQVTQMGQEVILRCVPISNHLYFYWYRQILGQKVEFLVSFYNNEISEKSEIFDDQFSVERPDGSNFTLKIRSTKLEDSAMYFCASRTDNYGYTFGSGTRLTVV.

The gene calls are TRBV7-9 and TRBJ2-3; weak D call: TRBD2 (7 bases). The CDR3 runs 15 residues. The germline V and J ends were trimmed by 6 bases and 2 bases, with 15 bases remaining between them. CDR1 is SEHNR, CDR2 FQNEAQ, per germline (reference sequence). CDR3 sequence reads: CASSRAGAYTDTQYF. The DNA of the CDR3 is TGTGCCAGCAGTCGGGCGGGGGCCTACACAGATACGCAGTATTTT.

The chain recombines TRBV2 with TRBJ2-7; 11 bases are shared with TRBD1. CDR1 and CDR2 (germline): SNHLY, FYNNEI. The CDR3 is made up of 16 amino acids. J lost 3 bases, V lost 6 bases, and 10 bases had no gene match. The CDR3 sequence: CASRGTGGNSLYEQYF. Written as DNA, the CDR3 is TGTGCCAGCAGGGGGACAGGGGGAAACAGCCTCTACGAGCAGTACTTC.

The chain recombines TRBV2 with TRBJ1-4; TRBD1 is a possible D gene (6 bases). The CDR3 is 18 amino acids. Between the trimmed V and J ends, which lost 4 bases and 2 bases, there was a span of 20 bases. Germline V gives CDR1 SNHLY, CDR2 FYNNEI. CDR3 sequence: CASSGIPGRGQTNEKLFF. The CDR3 nucleotides read TGTGCCAGCAGTGGAATCCCGGGGCGGGGGCAGACTAATGAAAAACTGTTTTTT.

This clone was recorded a few times. V and J are TRBV19 and TRBJ2-5; unclear D gene. CDR1 is LNHDA, CDR2 SQIVND, per germline (reference sequence). Trimming took off 6 bases at V and 5 bases at J, with 10 bases between the two ends. This CDR3 has 12 amino acids. DNA of the CDR3: TGTGCCAGTAGCACCTCGACGGAGACCCAGTACTTC. The encoded protein is CASSTSTETQYF.

V usage is TRBV28 and J usage is TRBJ2-2; tentative D call: TRBD2 (5 bases). Germline CDR1 MDHEN, CDR2 SYDVKM. The length of the CDR3 is 13 residues. V lost 6 bases to trimming and J lost 6 bases, with 11 bases between them. The CDR3 DNA follows: TGTGCCAGCAGACGCACTAGTTCCGGGGAGCTGTTTTTT. Protein: CASRRTSSGELFF.

The CDR3 reads CASSLDRSGARIKGSEQYF. DNA for the CDR3: TGCGCCAGCAGCTTGGACAGGTCTGGAGCTCGGATCAAGGGGTCCGAGCAGTACTTC. The chain employs TRBV5-1 and TRBJ2-5; D perhaps matches TRBD1 (5 bases). The J call may be wrong; the DNA end is better matched by TRBJ2-7. The CDR3 totals 19 residues. Germline lookup yields CDR1 SGHRS and CDR2 YFSETQ.

Only one count was recorded for this clone. A far larger clone is one base from this, pointing to a likely read error. The J gene is TRBJ1-2, the V gene TRBV28; TRBD1 aligns across 7 bases. The germline V gene has CDR1 MDHEN and CDR2 SYDVKM. The CDR3 has 14 amino acids. CDR3 residues: CASSNRGRGYGCTF. In DNA, the CDR3 is TGTGCCAGCAGCAATAGGGGGCGCGGGTATGGCTGCACCTTC.

The chain combines TRBV27 with TRBJ2-7; no reliable D call. The CDR3 is 14 residues long. V lost 4 bases and J 1 base, leaving 11 bases between the germline ends. Per the germline V gene, CDR1 is MNHEY and CDR2 is SMNVEV (reference sequence). The CDR3 sequence: CASSSVDESYEQYF. CDR3 coding DNA: TGTGCCAGCAGTTCCGTAGACGAGTCCTACGAGCAGTACTTC.

The chain employs TRBV7-3 and TRBJ2-3; TRBD2 aligns across 7 bases. V shed 5 bases, J shed 2 bases, and the junction held 7 bases outside the gene matches. Germline loops: CDR1 SGHTA, CDR2 FQGTGA. The CDR3 consists of 15 residues. The CDR3 DNA reads as TGTGCCAGCAGCCCCAGCGGGATTGTCACAGATACGCAGTATTTT. Its translation is CASSPSGIVTDTQYF.

The rearrangement joins TRBV28 to TRBJ2-1; 9 nucleotides line up with TRBD2. The V and J ends lost 3 bases and 5 bases, in that order; junction bases with no gene match: 14. Germline assignment: CDR1 MDHEN and CDR2 SYDVKM. CDR3 size: 18 residues. CDR3 region: CASSFFLRMAGGNNEQFF. DNA for the CDR3: TGTGCCAGCAGTTTCTTCCTTAGGATGGCGGGAGGGAACAATGAGCAGTTCTTC. The full variable domain, rest sourced from reference TRBV28 and TRBJ2-1, is DVKVTQSSRYLVKRTGEKVFLECVQDMDHENMFWYRQDPGLGLRLIYFSYDVKMKEKGDIPEGYSVSREKKERFSLILESASTNQTSMYLCASSFFLRMAGGNNEQFFGPGTRLTVL.

The J gene is TRBJ2-3, the V gene TRBV21-1; TRBD1, as called in the table, went unchecked against the DNA. TRBV21-1 is reported as a pseudogene. The length of the CDR3 is 15 residues. The CDR3 protein is CASSLMDSHTDTQYF. The CDR3, as DNA: TGTGCCAGCAGCCTGATGGACAGCCACACAGATACGCAGTATTTT.

The J gene is TRBJ1-2, the V gene TRBV5-1; D not resolved. In germline, CDR1 is SGHRS, CDR2 YFSETQ. There are 14 residues in the CDR3. Trimming cost V 0 bases and J 4 bases, with 10 bases left between them. In DNA form, the CDR3 reads TGCGCCAGCAGCTTGGATGCAGGCGGCTATGGCTACACCTTC. Residues: CASSLDAGGYGYTF.

The V and J genes are TRBV28 and TRBJ2-7; 8 nucleotides line up with TRBD1. V lost 2 bases, J lost 6 bases, and 15 bases stayed unmatched. Germline V lookup: CDR1 MDHEN, CDR2 SYDVKM. CDR3 size: 17 residues. Written as DNA, the CDR3 is TGTGCCAGCAGTTTAGGAGGACAGGGAGGTTACTGGGGCGAGCAGTACTTC. Translating gives CASSLGGQGGYWGEQYF.

V and J are TRBV7-6 and TRBJ2-1; possibly TRBD1 for D (6 bases). The germline V gene has CDR1 SGHVS and CDR2 FNYEAQ. V was shortened by 1 base and J by 9 bases, with 16 bases between the two germline ends. The CDR3 consists of 15 residues. The CDR3 protein is CASSLDHDRGGEQFF. The DNA for the CDR3 is TGTGCCAGCAGCTTAGATCATGATCGAGGGGGTGAGCAGTTCTTC.

The CDR3 here is CASSTGASTRETQYF. The DNA of the CDR3 is TGCGCCAGCAGTACAGGGGCGTCGACCAGAGAGACCCAGTACTTC. The chain has TRBV5-1 and TRBJ2-5; 7 bases fit TRBD1. V lost 5 bases and J lost 4; bases outside the gene matches: 11. The germline V gene has CDR1 SGHRS and CDR2 YFSETQ. The CDR3 extends over 15 amino acids. The full variable domain, with the rest looked up from reference TRBV5-1 and TRBJ2-5, is KAGVTQTPRYLIKTRGQQVTLSCSPISGHRSVSWYQQTPGQGLQFLFEYFSETQRNKGNFPGRFSGRQFSNSRSEMNVSTLELGDSALYLCASSTGASTRETQYFGPGTRLLVL.

The J gene is TRBJ2-7, the V gene TRBV27; 9 bases map to TRBD2. The CDR3 extends over 15 amino acids. V lost 4 bases and J lost 4; bases outside the gene matches: 8. From germline, CDR1 is MNHEY and CDR2 SMNVEV (reference sequence). The CDR3 is CASSSGTSQWYEQYF. Here the CDR3 DNA reads TGTGCCAGCAGTTCCGGGACTAGCCAATGGTACGAGCAGTACTTC.

The chain joins TRBV27 to TRBJ2-2; 12 nucleotides match TRBD2. V was pared by 8 bases and J by 4 bases, with 5 bases of the junction left unmatched. Per germline, CDR1 MNHEY and CDR2 SMNVEV (reference sequence). This CDR3 region has 15 residues. The chain's CDR3 is CASSVLAGGTGELFF. CDR3 DNA sequence: TGTGCCAGCTCTGTACTAGCGGGAGGCACCGGGGAGCTGTTTTTT.

This rearrangement joins TRBV6-4 to TRBJ1-1; D uncertain. CDR3 size: 14 residues. CDR1 and CDR2 (germline): MRHNA, SNTAGT. V was pared by 2 bases and J by 2 bases, with 9 bases between. In nucleotides, the CDR3 is TGTGCCAGCAGTGACCTGGGAGCTAACACTGAAGCTTTCTTT. It yields the protein CASSDLGANTEAFF.

This clone was counted only a few times. This chain links TRBV5-4 with TRBJ2-1, with 9 bases matching TRBD1. With 2 bases clipped from V and 5 bases from J, the junction kept 11 bases outside the gene matches. Germline CDR1 SGHNT, CDR2 YYREEE (reference sequence). The CDR3 has 17 amino acids. The CDR3 DNA sequence: TGTGCCAGCAGCTTCTACAGGGGGCTGAGCGGAAACAATGAGCAGTTCTTC. Translation: CASSFYRGLSGNNEQFF.

The chain links TRBV6-4 to TRBJ2-7; 16 nucleotides line up with TRBD2. The length of the CDR3 is 16 residues. Germline V gene lookup returns CDR1 MRHNA and CDR2 SNTAGT. With 6 bases clipped from V and 5 bases from J, the junction kept 7 bases outside the gene matches. The CDR3 bases are TGTGCCAGCAGGTGGGGACTAGCGGGAGGGTTCGACGAGCAGTACTTC. Protein sequence: CASRWGLAGGFDEQYF.

V usage is TRBV11-3 and J usage is TRBJ1-1; D not certain. The V gene's germline CDR1 is SGHNT and CDR2 YENEEA. This CDR3 region has 13 residues. V was shortened by 2 bases and J by 0 bases, with 4 bases between the two germline ends. The CDR3 region is CASSLFLNTEAFF. DNA for the CDR3: TGTGCCAGCAGCTTATTTTTGAACACTGAAGCTTTCTTT.